This passage covers 25 T cell receptor beta chains from one sample sequenced in a study of shared clonotypes between healthy human individuals. Assay: immunoSEQ multiplex PCR; the TCRdb copy retains only in-frame clones and omits some. The data show some 1.5 million clones, roughly 96% seen once. Source material: naive CD4+ T cells sorted from blood. Subset defined: CD45RA+ positively selected. The receptor source for this set is a man aged 25 to 40 in good health.

The chain's CDR3 is CASSRTGPVPYEQYF. CDR3 DNA: TGTGCCAGCAGTCGAACAGGCCCCGTGCCCTACGAGCAGTACTTC. This chain links TRBV27 with TRBJ2-7; D is possibly TRBD1 (5 bases). The CDR3 is 15 residues long. Trimming left V 5 bases short and J 2 bases short, with 16 bases between. Germline CDR1 is MNHEY and CDR2 is SMNVEV (reference sequence).

Turning to this clone: This sample includes further DNA sequences coding for the same CDR3. The chain links TRBV18 to TRBJ2-7, with 7 bases lining up with TRBD1. The V gene's germline CDR1 is KGHSH and CDR2 LQKENI. The CDR3 covers 13 residues. V dropped 6 bases and J dropped 1; count of bases not matched to a gene: 3. This CDR3 is CASSRDSSYEQYF. CDR3 nucleotide sequence: TGTGCCAGCTCCCGGGACAGTTCCTACGAGCAGTACTTC.

A single count supports this clone. The gene calls are TRBV4-3 and TRBJ2-1, with 8 bases matching TRBD1. This CDR3 comprises 17 residues. V gave up 0 bases and J gave up 2 bases; unmatched junction bases: 6. The germline gives CDR1 LGHNA, CDR2 YSLEER. For the CDR3, the DNA is TGCGCCAGCAGCCAAGATTCGGCAGGGGGCACCTACAATGAGCAGTTCTTC. This encodes CASSQDSAGGTYNEQFF.

The V and J genes are TRBV7-2 and TRBJ1-5; a weak D match, TRBD1 (5 bases). This CDR3 has 14 residues. Germline V gives CDR1 SGHTA, CDR2 FQGNSA. Between the trimmed V and J ends, which lost 6 bases and 7 bases, there was a span of 16 bases. The CDR3 region is CASSPMGRGQPQHF. The CDR3 coding sequence is TGTGCCAGCAGTCCTATGGGGAGGGGACAGCCCCAGCATTTT.

In the case of this clone: Other DNA variants within this sample encode the same CDR3. This chain joins TRBV5-1 and TRBJ2-7; tentative D call: TRBD2 (5 bases). CDR3 size: 13 residues. V dropped 4 bases and J dropped 1 base, with 9 bases sitting between them. Germline V gene sequence: CDR1 SGHRS, CDR2 YFSETQ. CDR3 DNA: TGCGCCAGCAGCCGAGGAGGATCCTACGAGCAGTACTTC. It yields the protein CASSRGGSYEQYF. The variable domain in full, completed from reference TRBV5-1 and TRBJ2-7, reads KAGVTQTPRYLIKTRGQQVTLSCSPISGHRSVSWYQQTPGQGLQFLFEYFSETQRNKGNFPGRFSGRQFSNSRSEMNVSTLELGDSALYLCASSRGGSYEQYFGPGTRLTVT.

The V and J genes are TRBV29-1 and TRBJ1-1, with D unresolved. The V and J ends lost 4 bases and 1 base respectively, with 7 bases between them. Germline values: CDR1 SQVTM, CDR2 ANQGSEA. The CDR3 spans 12 residues. The CDR3 sequence: CSVVGQNTEAFF. The DNA for the CDR3 is TGCAGCGTTGTAGGGCAGAACACTGAAGCTTTCTTT.

CDR3 region: CASSLFAGAGRADTQYF. The DNA of the CDR3 is TGTGCCAGCAGCCTTTTCGCGGGGGCCGGTCGGGCAGATACGCAGTATTTT. V is TRBV7-2 and J is TRBJ2-3; a weak D match, TRBD2 (7 bases). The CDR3 is made up of 17 amino acids. Germline V gene sequence: CDR1 SGHTA, CDR2 FQGNSA. V was clipped by 5 bases and J by 4 bases, with 22 bases between them.

The rearrangement links TRBV7-9 to TRBJ2-1; D remains unclear. V lost 0 bases and J 3 bases, leaving 9 bases between the germline ends. Germline lookup yields CDR1 SEHNR and CDR2 FQNEAQ (reference sequence). CDR3 size: 15 residues. The CDR3 reads CASSLAFPVYNEQFF. CDR3 DNA sequence: TGTGCCAGCAGCTTAGCTTTTCCCGTCTACAATGAGCAGTTCTTC.

A word on this clone: Other DNA sequences from this sample encode an identical CDR3 as well. This rearrangement joins TRBV6-5 to TRBJ1-3; D call uncertain. CDR1 is MNHEY and CDR2 is SVGAGI in the germline V gene. The CDR3 loop spans 15 amino acids. V was trimmed by 0 bases and J by 0 bases, leaving 6 bases between them. CDR3 loop: CASSYSGPSGNTIYF. CDR3 nucleotide sequence: TGTGCCAGCAGTTACTCGGGCCCCTCTGGAAACACCATATATTTT.

With regard to this clone: At the DNA level, this CDR3 is encoded by other sequences in the same sample as well. This chain uses TRBV28 with TRBJ2-3; no clear D gene. The CDR3 extends over 12 amino acids. Germline V gene lookup returns CDR1 MDHEN and CDR2 SYDVKM. Trimming cost V 5 bases and J 6 bases, with 9 bases left between them. The CDR3 spells CASSLLRDTQYF. CDR3 in DNA: TGTGCCAGCAGTCTACTAAGGGATACGCAGTATTTT.

The chain recombines TRBV14 with TRBJ1-2, with TRBD1 identical over 9 bases. Germline V lookup: CDR1 SGHDN, CDR2 FVKESK. The trim removed 3 bases at V and 7 bases at J, leaving 6 bases unmatched. CDR3 length: 14 residues. CDR3 nucleotide sequence: TGTGCCAGCAGCCAGTCCCACAGGGGGCTTGGCTACACCTTC. Translated: CASSQSHRGLGYTF.

The rearrangement joins TRBV7-3 to TRBJ1-1, with TRBD1 matching over 7 bases. This CDR3 comprises 15 residues. Germline CDR1 is SGHTA and CDR2 is FQGTGA. V shed 5 bases and J 6 bases; nucleotides not matched to a gene: 12. CDR3 nucleotides: TGTGCCAGCAGCCAAATCCGGGACAGAGTATCTGAAGCTTTCTTT. Translating gives CASSQIRDRVSEAFF.

This chain uses TRBV5-8 with TRBJ1-5; possibly TRBD1 for D (5 bases). Germline V gene data show CDR1 as SGHTS and CDR2 as YDEGEE. This CDR3 spans 15 amino acids. V was trimmed by 4 bases and J by 7 bases, leaving 18 bases between them. The CDR3 DNA sequence: TGTGCCAGCAGCCTCAAAGGGGCGGGACGGCAGCCCCAGCATTTT. Translated: CASSLKGAGRQPQHF.

This chain connects TRBV6-5 to TRBJ1-1, with D uncertain. The CDR3 has 14 residues. The ends were cut back, 2 bases at V and 1 base at J, with 8 bases in the middle. The germline gives CDR1 MNHEY, CDR2 SVGAGI. The CDR3 sequence is CASSYRHPNTEAFF. Written as DNA, the CDR3 is TGTGCCAGCAGTTACCGACATCCGAACACTGAAGCTTTCTTT.

J is TRBJ1-1 and V is TRBV5-8; D may be TRBD1 (5 bases). Germline-derived CDR1 and CDR2 are SGHTS and YDEGEE. The CDR3 has 16 residues. Trimming pared 0 bases from V and 0 bases from J, leaving 12 bases between. In DNA form, the CDR3 reads TGTGCCAGCAGCTTGGATTTGGGGCATATGAACACTGAAGCTTTCTTT. Encoded protein: CASSLDLGHMNTEAFF.

The gene calls are TRBV28 and TRBJ1-5, with TRBD1 matching 12 bases. CDR3 length equals 16 residues. CDR1 and CDR2 from the germline V gene are MDHEN and SYDVKM. Trimming cost V 6 bases and J 6 bases; bases outside gene matches: 9. The CDR3 loop reads CASSPIGTGGVQPQHF. The CDR3 nucleotides read TGTGCCAGCAGCCCGATCGGGACAGGGGGCGTTCAGCCCCAGCATTTT. The full variable domain, in which reference TRBV28 and TRBJ1-5 provide the parts outside the CDR3, is DVKVTQSSRYLVKRTGEKVFLECVQDMDHENMFWYRQDPGLGLRLIYFSYDVKMKEKGDIPEGYSVSREKKERFSLILESASTNQTSMYLCASSPIGTGGVQPQHFGDGTRLSIL.

The V and J genes are TRBV7-9 and TRBJ2-1; the D is unclear. Germline CDR1 reads SEHNR; CDR2 reads FQNEAQ (reference sequence). V was shortened by 6 bases and J by 9 bases, with 6 bases between the two germline ends. This CDR3 contains 10 residues. In DNA, the CDR3 is TGTGCCAGCAGGGATGGTGAGCAGTTCTTC. This sequence encodes CASRDGEQFF.

CDR3 coding DNA: TGTGCCACCAGGCGCGCGGGGGGGCTTTCCTACAATGAGCAGTTCTTC. This encodes CATRRAGGLSYNEQFF. The V call is TRBV27, the J call TRBJ2-1, with 9 bases matching TRBD2. The germline V gene encodes CDR1 MNHEY and CDR2 SMNVEV (reference sequence). CDR3 length: 16 amino acids. V lost 10 bases, J lost 1 base, and 11 bases stayed unmatched.

The CDR3 loop is CASSEPPGRNTEAFF. The CDR3 nucleotides are TGCGCCAGCAGTGAGCCCCCAGGCCGAAACACTGAAGCTTTCTTT. The chain combines TRBV10-2 with TRBJ1-1; D gene ambiguous. The CDR3 sequence is 15 residues long. V was pared by 2 bases and J by 2 bases, with 12 bases between. Germline assignment: CDR1 WSHSY and CDR2 SAAADI.

This rearrangement joins TRBV7-2 to TRBJ2-1, with 9 positions matching TRBD1. There are 17 residues in the CDR3. Germline V gene sequence: CDR1 SGHTA, CDR2 FQGNSA. V was clipped by 4 bases and J by 7 bases; unmatched bases: 14. The CDR3 sequence: CASSSPEFRDRANEQFF. In DNA, the CDR3 is TGTGCCAGCAGCTCCCCGGAATTCCGGGACAGGGCAAATGAGCAGTTCTTC.

The J gene is TRBJ2-2, the V gene TRBV11-2, with TRBD2 matching 10 bases. Germline values: CDR1 SGHAT, CDR2 FQNNGV. V dropped 2 bases and J dropped 8; count of bases not matched to a gene: 5. The CDR3 length is 15 residues. The chain's CDR3 is CASSLWLAGVGELFF. The DNA of the CDR3 is TGTGCCAGCAGCTTATGGCTAGCGGGAGTGGGGGAGCTGTTTTTT.

The V call is TRBV9, the J call TRBJ1-1; D gene unclear. The CDR3 has 13 residues. With 0 bases removed from V and 4 bases from J, the gap between germline ends came to 7 bases. Germline lookup yields CDR1 SGDLS and CDR2 YYNGEE. In nucleotides, the CDR3 is TGTGCCAGCAGCGTAGATGCGGCCACTGAAGCTTTCTTT. Translating it yields CASSVDAATEAFF.

The rearrangement joins TRBV6-1 to TRBJ2-7; possibly TRBD2 for D (6 bases). Germline lookup yields CDR1 MNHNS and CDR2 SASEGT. CDR3 size: 17 residues. V was clipped by 1 base and J by 2 bases, with 18 bases between them. The CDR3 is CASSEDGTLIPTYEQYF. DNA of the CDR3: TGTGCCAGCAGTGAAGACGGGACTCTGATCCCGACCTACGAGCAGTACTTC.

The chain couples TRBV14 to TRBJ2-1; 13 positions match TRBD2. Germline CDR1 and CDR2: SGHDN and FVKESK. The V segment lost 2 bases and the J segment 12 bases; nucleotides outside the gene matches: 4. The CDR3 totals 14 residues. The CDR3 loop reads CASSQLGLAGRQFF. The CDR3 coding sequence is TGTGCCAGCAGCCAACTGGGACTAGCGGGACGGCAGTTCTTC. Based on the CDR3 plus reference TRBV14 and TRBJ2-1, the full variable domain is EAGVTQFPSHSVIEKGQTVTLRCDPISGHDNLYWYRRVMGKEIKFLLHFVKESKQDESGMPNNRFLAERTGGTYSTLKVQPAELEDSGVYFCASSQLGLAGRQFFGPGTRLTVL.

The DNA of the CDR3 is TGTGCCAGCAGCGTAGGGCTAGCTGTCAAGCCCTACAATGAGCAGTTCTTC. This gives the protein CASSVGLAVKPYNEQFF. The rearrangement links TRBV9 to TRBJ2-1; D may be TRBD2 (5 bases). Germline V gene lookup returns CDR1 SGDLS and CDR2 YYNGEE. Trimming removed 0 bases at V and 2 bases at J, with 15 bases between. The CDR3 sequence is 17 residues long.